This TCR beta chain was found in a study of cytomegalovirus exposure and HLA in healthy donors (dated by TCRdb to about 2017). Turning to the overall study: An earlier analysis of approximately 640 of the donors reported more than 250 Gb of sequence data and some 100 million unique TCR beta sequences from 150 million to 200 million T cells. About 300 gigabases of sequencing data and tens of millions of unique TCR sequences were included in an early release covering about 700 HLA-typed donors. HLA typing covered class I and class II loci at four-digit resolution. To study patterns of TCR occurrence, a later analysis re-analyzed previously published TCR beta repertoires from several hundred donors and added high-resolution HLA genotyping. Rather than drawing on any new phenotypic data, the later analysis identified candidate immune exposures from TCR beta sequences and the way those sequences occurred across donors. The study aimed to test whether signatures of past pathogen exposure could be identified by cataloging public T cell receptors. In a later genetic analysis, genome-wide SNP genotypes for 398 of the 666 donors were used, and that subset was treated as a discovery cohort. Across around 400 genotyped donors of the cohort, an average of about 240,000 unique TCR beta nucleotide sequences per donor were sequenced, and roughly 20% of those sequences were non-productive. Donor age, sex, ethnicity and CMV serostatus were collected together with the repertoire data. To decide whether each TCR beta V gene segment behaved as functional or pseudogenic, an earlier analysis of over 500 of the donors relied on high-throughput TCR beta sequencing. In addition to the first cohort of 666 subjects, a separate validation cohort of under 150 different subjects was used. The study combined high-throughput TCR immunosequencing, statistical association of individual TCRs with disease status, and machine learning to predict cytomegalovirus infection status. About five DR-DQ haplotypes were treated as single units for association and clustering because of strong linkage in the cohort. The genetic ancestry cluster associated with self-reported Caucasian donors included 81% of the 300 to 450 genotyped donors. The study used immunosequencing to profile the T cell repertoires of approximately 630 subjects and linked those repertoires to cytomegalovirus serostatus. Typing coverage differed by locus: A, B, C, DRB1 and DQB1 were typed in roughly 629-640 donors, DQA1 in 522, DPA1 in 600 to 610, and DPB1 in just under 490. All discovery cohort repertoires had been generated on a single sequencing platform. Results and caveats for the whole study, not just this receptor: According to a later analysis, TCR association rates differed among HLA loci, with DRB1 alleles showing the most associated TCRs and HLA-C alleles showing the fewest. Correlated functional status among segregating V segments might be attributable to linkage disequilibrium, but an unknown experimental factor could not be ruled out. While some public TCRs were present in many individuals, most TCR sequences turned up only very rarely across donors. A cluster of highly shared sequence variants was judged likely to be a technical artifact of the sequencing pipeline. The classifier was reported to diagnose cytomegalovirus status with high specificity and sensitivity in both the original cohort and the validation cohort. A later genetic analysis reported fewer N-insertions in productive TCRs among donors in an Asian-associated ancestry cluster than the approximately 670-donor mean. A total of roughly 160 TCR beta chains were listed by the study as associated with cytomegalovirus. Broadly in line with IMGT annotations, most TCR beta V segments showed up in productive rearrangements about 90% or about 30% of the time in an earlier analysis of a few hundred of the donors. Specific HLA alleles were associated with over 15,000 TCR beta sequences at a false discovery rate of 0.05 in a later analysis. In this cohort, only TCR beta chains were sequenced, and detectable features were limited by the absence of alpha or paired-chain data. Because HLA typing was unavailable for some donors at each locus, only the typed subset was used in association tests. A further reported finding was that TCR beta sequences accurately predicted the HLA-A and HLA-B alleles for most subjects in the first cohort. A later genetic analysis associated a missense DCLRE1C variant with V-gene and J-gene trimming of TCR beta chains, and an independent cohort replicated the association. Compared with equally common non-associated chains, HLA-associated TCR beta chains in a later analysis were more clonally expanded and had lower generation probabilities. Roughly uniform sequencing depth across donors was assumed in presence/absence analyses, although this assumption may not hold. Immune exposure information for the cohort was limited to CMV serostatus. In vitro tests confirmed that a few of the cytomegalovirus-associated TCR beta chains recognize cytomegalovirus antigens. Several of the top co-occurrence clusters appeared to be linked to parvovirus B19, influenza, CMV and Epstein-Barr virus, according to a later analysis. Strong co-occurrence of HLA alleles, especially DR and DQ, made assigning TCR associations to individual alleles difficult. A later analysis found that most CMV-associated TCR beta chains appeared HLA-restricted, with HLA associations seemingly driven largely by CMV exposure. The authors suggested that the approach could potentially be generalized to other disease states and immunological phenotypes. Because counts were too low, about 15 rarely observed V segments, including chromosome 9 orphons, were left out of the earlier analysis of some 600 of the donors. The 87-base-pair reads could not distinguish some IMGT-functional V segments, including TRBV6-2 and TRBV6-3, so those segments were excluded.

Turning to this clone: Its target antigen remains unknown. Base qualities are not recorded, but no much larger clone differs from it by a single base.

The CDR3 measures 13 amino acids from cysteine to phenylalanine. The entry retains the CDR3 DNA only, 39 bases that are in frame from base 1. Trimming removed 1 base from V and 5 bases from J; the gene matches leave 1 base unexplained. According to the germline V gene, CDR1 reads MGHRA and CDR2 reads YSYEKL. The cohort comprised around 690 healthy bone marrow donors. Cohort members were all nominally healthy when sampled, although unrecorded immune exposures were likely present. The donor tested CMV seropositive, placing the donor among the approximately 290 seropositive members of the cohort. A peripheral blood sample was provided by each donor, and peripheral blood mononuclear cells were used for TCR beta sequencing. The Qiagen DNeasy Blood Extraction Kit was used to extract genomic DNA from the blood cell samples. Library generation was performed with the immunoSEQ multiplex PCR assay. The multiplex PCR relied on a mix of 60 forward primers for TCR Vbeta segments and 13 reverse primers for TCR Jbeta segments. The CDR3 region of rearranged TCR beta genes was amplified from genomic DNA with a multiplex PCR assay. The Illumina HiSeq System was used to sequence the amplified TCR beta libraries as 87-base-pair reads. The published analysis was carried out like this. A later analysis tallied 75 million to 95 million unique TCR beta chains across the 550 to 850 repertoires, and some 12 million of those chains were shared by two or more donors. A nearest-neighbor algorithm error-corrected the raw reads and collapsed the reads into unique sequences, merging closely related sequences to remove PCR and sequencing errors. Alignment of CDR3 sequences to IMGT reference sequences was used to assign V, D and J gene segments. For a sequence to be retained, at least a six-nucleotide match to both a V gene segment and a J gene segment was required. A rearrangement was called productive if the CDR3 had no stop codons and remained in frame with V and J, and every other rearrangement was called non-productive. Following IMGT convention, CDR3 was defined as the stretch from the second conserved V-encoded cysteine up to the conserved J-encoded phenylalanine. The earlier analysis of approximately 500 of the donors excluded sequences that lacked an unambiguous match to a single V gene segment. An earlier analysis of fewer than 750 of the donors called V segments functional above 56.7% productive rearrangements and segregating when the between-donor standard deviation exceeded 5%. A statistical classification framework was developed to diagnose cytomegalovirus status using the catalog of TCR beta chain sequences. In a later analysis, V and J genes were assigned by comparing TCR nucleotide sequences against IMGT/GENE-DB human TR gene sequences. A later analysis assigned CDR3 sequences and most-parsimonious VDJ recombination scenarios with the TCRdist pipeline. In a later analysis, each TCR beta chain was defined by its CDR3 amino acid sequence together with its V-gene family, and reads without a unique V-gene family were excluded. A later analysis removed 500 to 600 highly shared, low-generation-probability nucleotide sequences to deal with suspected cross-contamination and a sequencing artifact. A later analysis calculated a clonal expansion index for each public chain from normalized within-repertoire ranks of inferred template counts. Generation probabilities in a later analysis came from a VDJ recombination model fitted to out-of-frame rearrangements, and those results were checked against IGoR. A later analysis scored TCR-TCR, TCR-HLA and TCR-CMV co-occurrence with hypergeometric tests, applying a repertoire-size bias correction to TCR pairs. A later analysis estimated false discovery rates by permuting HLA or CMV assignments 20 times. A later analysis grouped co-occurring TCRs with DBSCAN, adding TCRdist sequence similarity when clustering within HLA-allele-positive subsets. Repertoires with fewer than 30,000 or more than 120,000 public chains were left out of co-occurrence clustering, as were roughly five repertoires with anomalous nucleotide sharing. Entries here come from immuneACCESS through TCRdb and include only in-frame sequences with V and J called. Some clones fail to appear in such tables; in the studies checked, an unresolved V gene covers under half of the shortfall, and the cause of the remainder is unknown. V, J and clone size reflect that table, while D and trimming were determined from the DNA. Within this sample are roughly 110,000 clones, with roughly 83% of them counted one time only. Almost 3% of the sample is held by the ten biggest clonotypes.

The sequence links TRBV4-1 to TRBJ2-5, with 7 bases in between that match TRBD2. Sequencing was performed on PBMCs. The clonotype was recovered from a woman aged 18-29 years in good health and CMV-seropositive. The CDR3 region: CASSQGEGETQYF. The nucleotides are TGCGCCAGCAGCCAAGGGGAGGGGGAGACCCAGTACTTC.